This is a list of T cell receptor beta chains from one sample in a study of blood T cell repertoires in COVID-19. This table comes from immunoSEQ multiplex PCR, and its TCRdb copy is limited to in-frame clones, with some not included. The repertoire holds roughly 260,000 clones, 80% to 90% seen once, with approximately 4% in the top ten. The sample was PBMCs or T cells enriched from blood (not recorded which). Source of these receptors: a woman in her 40s who had been exposed to COVID-19. Each CDR3 is given with its conserved first and last residue. The order of the fields is CDR3 length, V gene, D gene, J gene, clone size, CDR3 DNA, CDR3 protein. D genes are given only for firm matches. Size values are once, few and many counts, or a class for expanded clones, and some rows have none.

length: 14; V: TRBV5-3; D: -; J: TRBJ1-1; size: -; DNA: TGTGCCAGAAGCCCCCCTAGGGGTAACACTGAAGCTTTCTTT; CDR3: CARSPPRGNTEAFF
length: 16; V: TRBV5-4; D: -; J: TRBJ1-3; size: -; DNA: TGTGCCAGCAGCTTAGACGCGACAGCGACTGGAAACACCATATATTTT; CDR3: CASSLDATATGNTIYF
length: 13; V: TRBV7-3; D: -; J: TRBJ1-5; size: -; DNA: TGTGCCAGCAGCCCCGGGAGCAATCAGCCCCAGCATTTT; CDR3: CASSPGSNQPQHF
length: 15; V: TRBV5-1; D: -; J: TRBJ2-2; size: many; DNA: TGCGCCAGCAGCTTGGTAGCCGGTTCGGACGGGGAGCTGTTTTTT; CDR3: CASSLVAGSDGELFF
length: 15; V: TRBV14; D: TRBD1; J: TRBJ1-2; size: -; DNA: TGTGCCAGCAGCCGGCCGGGACAGGGGGCAGTTGGCTACACCTTC; CDR3: CASSRPGQGAVGYTF
length: 14; V: TRBV3-1/TRBV3-2; D: -; J: TRBJ1-5; size: -; DNA: TGTGCCAGCAGCCAAGGATGGGGGGGTCAGCCCCAGCATTTT; CDR3: CASSQGWGGQPQHF
length: 13; V: TRBV27; D: TRBD1; J: TRBJ2-7; size: -; DNA: TGTGCCAGCCGCAAACAGGGGTCCTACGAGCAGTACTTC; CDR3: CASRKQGSYEQYF
length: 17; V: TRBV28; D: TRBD2; J: TRBJ2-2; size: -; DNA: TGTGCCAGCAGTTTCTCTAGCGGGGGAGCGAACACCGGGGAGCTGTTTTTT; CDR3: CASSFSSGGANTGELFF
length: 17; V: TRBV5-4; D: -; J: TRBJ2-5; size: once; DNA: TGTGCCAGCAGCTGGGGCTCTTCAGGCCAGCCCCTGTCGACCCAGTACTTC; CDR3: CASSWGSSGQPLSTQYF
length: 16; V: TRBV3-1/TRBV3-2; D: TRBD2; J: TRBJ2-1; size: once; DNA: TGTGCCAGCAGCCTCCACACAGCGGGGGGGCCCGGTGAGCAGTTCTTC; CDR3: CASSLHTAGGPGEQFF
length: 13; V: TRBV28; D: -; J: TRBJ1-4; size: -; DNA: TGTGCCAGCAATGCGGGCAGCTGGGAAAAACTGTTTTTT; CDR3: CASNAGSWEKLFF
length: 16; V: TRBV5-1; D: -; J: TRBJ2-1; size: -; DNA: TGCGCCAGCAGCTTAGAGACAGGTAGCTCCTACAATGAGCAGTTCTTC; CDR3: CASSLETGSSYNEQFF
length: 14; V: TRBV7-9; D: -; J: TRBJ1-4; size: -; DNA: TGTGCCAGCAGCTACCAGGGTTTGAGCGAAAAACTGTTTTTT; CDR3: CASSYQGLSEKLFF
length: 11; V: TRBV5-4; D: -; J: TRBJ1-2; size: -; DNA: TGTGCCAGCAGCTTCCTCTATGGCTACACCTTC; CDR3: CASSFLYGYTF
length: 12; V: TRBV30; D: -; J: TRBJ1-2; size: -; DNA: TGTGCCTGGAGTCCGTCTAACTATGGCTACACCTTC; CDR3: CAWSPSNYGYTF
length: 14; V: TRBV3-1/TRBV3-2; D: -; J: TRBJ1-6; size: -; DNA: TGTGCCAGCAGCCAAGAAACGGGGTATTCACCCCTCCACTTT; CDR3: CASSQETGYSPLHF
length: 16; V: TRBV7-9; D: -; J: TRBJ1-2; size: once; DNA: TGTGCCAGCAGATCAATACCGGCAGGGGCCAACTATGGCTACACCTTC; CDR3: CASRSIPAGANYGYTF
length: 15; V: TRBV6-5; D: -; J: TRBJ1-4; size: -; DNA: TGTGCCAGCAGCCCCGGGGGAATTACTAATGAAAAACTGTTTTTT; CDR3: CASSPGGITNEKLFF
length: 15; V: TRBV7-9; D: TRBD1; J: TRBJ2-7; size: once; DNA: TGTGCCAGCAGCCGAGCCGCAGGGGGTACCTACGAGCAGTACTTC; CDR3: CASSRAAGGTYEQYF
length: 16; V: TRBV4-2; D: TRBD1; J: TRBJ2-4; size: -; DNA: TGTGCCAGCAGCCAAGATGGGGGGACAGGGGGTAACATTCAGTACTTC; CDR3: CASSQDGGTGGNIQYF
length: 17; V: TRBV7-9; D: TRBD1; J: TRBJ1-2; size: many; DNA: TGTGCCAGCAGCTTAGGCCTCGGGTGGACAGGGGGCGATGGCTACACCTTC; CDR3: CASSLGLGWTGGDGYTF
length: 16; V: TRBV7-2; D: -; J: TRBJ1-2; size: -; DNA: TGTGCCAGCAGCCCTGGGGGGGCGTCGTCGGTCTATGGCTACACCTTC; CDR3: CASSPGGASSVYGYTF
length: 14; V: TRBV4-2; D: -; J: TRBJ1-1; size: -; DNA: TGTGCCAGCAGCCAATGGGCAGGGAACACTGAAGCTTTCTTT; CDR3: CASSQWAGNTEAFF
length: 15; V: TRBV11-1; D: -; J: TRBJ2-2; size: -; DNA: TGTGCCAGCAGCTTAAGACGGGGGTACACCGGGGAGCTGTTTTTT; CDR3: CASSLRRGYTGELFF
length: 19; V: TRBV27; D: TRBD1; J: TRBJ1-3; size: -; DNA: TGTGCCAGCACCCGGACAGGGGGCGGTTCAGCGGACTCTGGAAACACCATATATTTT; CDR3: CASTRTGGGSADSGNTIYF
length: 13; V: TRBV30; D: -; J: TRBJ1-1; size: few; DNA: TGTGCCTGGAGTGTACAGGGCGACACTGAAGCTTTCTTT; CDR3: CAWSVQGDTEAFF
length: 15; V: TRBV6-5; D: -; J: TRBJ2-1; size: -; DNA: TGTGCCAGCAGCAAAGCGGGCCTCTCCTACAATGAGCAGTTCTTC; CDR3: CASSKAGLSYNEQFF
length: 12; V: TRBV4-3; D: TRBD2; J: TRBJ2-7; size: once; DNA: TGCGCCAGCAGCCCATTGGGGGGGAAGCAGTACTTC; CDR3: CASSPLGGKQYF
length: 16; V: TRBV27; D: -; J: TRBJ2-7; size: -; DNA: TGTGCCAGCAGTAGGGGGACATTATGGGCCAGCTACGAGCAGTACTTC; CDR3: CASSRGTLWASYEQYF
length: 18; V: TRBV3-1/TRBV3-2; D: TRBD2; J: TRBJ2-3; size: few; DNA: TGTGCCAGCAGCCACGGGGGGACTAGCGGGGCCATCACAGATACGCAGTATTTT; CDR3: CASSHGGTSGAITDTQYF
length: 14; V: TRBV27; D: -; J: TRBJ2-2; size: -; DNA: TGTGCCAGCAGTTGGGACATGAACACCGGGGAGCTGTTTTTT; CDR3: CASSWDMNTGELFF
length: 16; V: TRBV9; D: -; J: TRBJ2-3; size: once; DNA: TGTGCCAGCAGCCCCCAACGGGGGGCGATGGGCGATACGCAGTATTTT; CDR3: CASSPQRGAMGDTQYF